Following are 21 T cell receptor beta chains from one sample sequenced in a study of control samples from healthy donors and cancer patients. Profiling relied on immunoSEQ multiplex PCR, and the TCRdb table lists in-frame clones only, not all of them. The repertoire includes over 150,000 clones, approximately 90% of them detected once, and roughly 1.5% sits in the top ten. The specimen sequenced was blood. The receptors here all came from a man younger than 45 in good health.

The chain uses TRBV10-1 and TRBJ1-1; D gene uncertain. Germline V gives CDR1 WNHNN, CDR2 SYGVQD (reference sequence). CDR3 length: 14 amino acids. The ends were cut back, 11 bases at V and 1 base at J, with 17 bases in the middle. Here the CDR3 reads CAFPPRRQNTEAFF. CDR3 coding DNA: TGCGCCTTTCCACCCAGGAGACAGAACACTGAAGCTTTCTTT.

The J gene is TRBJ2-1, the V gene TRBV19; 11 bases line up with TRBD2. Trimming took 1 base from V and 13 from J; bases not matched to a gene: 18. The V gene's germline CDR1 is LNHDA and CDR2 SQIVND (reference sequence). The CDR3 loop spans 18 amino acids. CDR3 amino acids: CASSIVGTSGSPFQYQFF. CDR3 bases: TGTGCCAGTAGTATAGTCGGGACTAGCGGCTCCCCTTTTCAATATCAGTTCTTC.

The V gene is TRBV19, the J gene TRBJ1-1; a weak D match, TRBD1 (6 bases). Germline CDR1 reads LNHDA; CDR2 reads SQIVND (reference sequence). This CDR3 region has 16 residues. Trimming took 6 bases from V and 1 from J, leaving 18 bases between them. CDR3 loop: CASRETPLDRNTEAFF. The CDR3 nucleotides are TGTGCCAGTAGAGAGACCCCCCTGGACAGGAACACTGAAGCTTTCTTT.

The chain employs TRBV5-1 and TRBJ1-6; no reliable D call. CDR1 and CDR2 from the germline V gene are SGHRS and YFSETQ. V lost 5 bases and J lost 7, with 13 bases in between. This CDR3 region has 14 residues. CDR3 in amino acids: CASRTDPRNSPLHF. The CDR3 DNA reads TGCGCCAGCAGGACGGATCCCCGCAATTCACCCCTCCACTTT.

The CDR3 bases are TGTGCCAGCAGCCGGGGACAGGCGGATTCACCCCTCCACTTT. It encodes CASSRGQADSPLHF. The chain employs TRBV5-8 and TRBJ1-6; 8 positions match TRBD1. The germline gives CDR1 SGHTS, CDR2 YDEGEE. The CDR3 covers 14 residues. J lost 8 bases, V lost 4 bases, and 5 bases had no gene match.

The chain employs TRBV15 and TRBJ1-3; D might be TRBD1 (6 bases). Trimming pared 0 bases from V and 4 bases from J, leaving 10 bases between. The CDR3 covers 15 residues. Germline values: CDR1 LNHNV, CDR2 YYDKDF (reference sequence). The DNA of the CDR3 is TGTGCCACCAGCAGAGATCCCCAGGGGGGAAACACCATATATTTT. Protein: CATSRDPQGGNTIYF.

The genes are TRBV5-6 and TRBJ2-5; TRBD1 matches at 8 bases. With V trimmed by 5 bases and J by 1 base, 10 bases remained unmatched. CDR3 length: 16 residues. CDR1 SGHDT and CDR2 YYEEEE come from the germline V gene. CDR3 residues: CASSYPGQATQETQYF. The CDR3 DNA follows: TGTGCCAGCAGTTATCCGGGACAGGCGACCCAAGAGACCCAGTACTTC.

The table lists this clone with a few counts. The sample holds other DNA sequences that translate to the same CDR3. The chain employs TRBV4-2 and TRBJ1-1; 11 nucleotides match TRBD1. CDR1 and CDR2 (germline): LGHNA, YNFKEQ. The trim removed 4 bases at V and 0 bases at J, leaving 4 bases unmatched. CDR3 length: 16 amino acids. This CDR3 is CASSRGTGGMNTEAFF. The CDR3 coding sequence is TGTGCCAGCAGCCGTGGGACAGGGGGGATGAACACTGAAGCTTTCTTT.

The chain is built from TRBV19 and TRBJ2-2; no clear D. The CDR3 totals 14 residues. CDR1 and CDR2 from the germline V gene are LNHDA and SQIVND (reference sequence). Trimming stripped 3 bases from V and 2 bases from J, with 7 bases between. This chain's CDR3 is CASSIQGNTGELFF. The CDR3, as DNA: TGTGCCAGTAGTATCCAAGGAAACACCGGGGAGCTGTTTTTT.

The rearrangement joins TRBV2 to TRBJ1-1; no clear D gene. V was cut by 5 bases and J by 6 bases, with 10 bases left in between. CDR1 and CDR2 (germline): SNHLY, FYNNEI. There are 12 residues in the CDR3. The CDR3 reads CASSPIRSEAFF. Here the CDR3 DNA reads TGTGCCAGCAGTCCTATCCGATCTGAAGCTTTCTTT.

The chain employs TRBV28 and TRBJ2-1; TRBD1 or TRBD2 may be the D gene (7 bases each). The CDR3 contains 15 residues. Germline V gene sequence: CDR1 MDHEN, CDR2 SYDVKM. Trimming cost V 4 bases and J 2 bases, with 12 bases left between them. Here the CDR3 DNA reads TGTGCCAGCAGTTCCCCAGGGGGGGCCTACAATGAGCAGTTCTTC. It is translated as CASSSPGGAYNEQFF. Looking up the rest from reference TRBV28 and TRBJ2-1 gives the full variable domain: DVKVTQSSRYLVKRTGEKVFLECVQDMDHENMFWYRQDPGLGLRLIYFSYDVKMKEKGDIPEGYSVSREKKERFSLILESASTNQTSMYLCASSSPGGAYNEQFFGPGTRLTVL.

V gene TRBV12-3 or TRBV12-4 combines with J gene TRBJ1-2, with D uncertain. Trimming removed 6 bases from V and 2 bases from J, with 10 bases in between. The length of the CDR3 is 13 residues. Here the CDR3 DNA reads TGTGCCAGCAGCCCACCCCTAAACTATGGCTACACCTTC. This gives the protein CASSPPLNYGYTF.

V and J are TRBV27 and TRBJ2-1; possible D gene TRBD2, 5 bases. There are 16 residues in the CDR3. Germline V lookup: CDR1 MNHEY, CDR2 SMNVEV (reference sequence). Between the trimmed V and J ends, which lost 2 bases and 3 bases, there was a span of 14 bases. The DNA of the CDR3 is TGTGCCAGCAGTTTAGGGTCAGGCGAGGGCTACAATGAGCAGTTCTTC. It is translated as CASSLGSGEGYNEQFF.

This clone turned up a few times. The chain couples TRBV10-3 to TRBJ2-3; 8 nucleotides match TRBD2. The CDR3 contains 15 residues. V lost 5 bases and J lost 2; bases outside the gene matches: 6. Germline values: CDR1 ENHRY, CDR2 SYGVKD. This chain's CDR3 is CAISRGGQTTDTQYF. In DNA form, the CDR3 reads TGTGCCATCAGTCGGGGGGGGCAAACCACAGATACGCAGTATTTT.

The V and J genes are TRBV2 and TRBJ1-5; D unresolved. Germline V gene lookup returns CDR1 SNHLY and CDR2 FYNNEI. V was shortened by 5 bases and J by 1 base, with 6 bases between the two germline ends. The length of the CDR3 is 13 residues. The CDR3 bases are TGTGCCAGCAGTCAAGAGAGCAATCAGCCCCAGCATTTT. Translated: CASSQESNQPQHF. The whole variable domain, remainder taken from reference TRBV2 and TRBJ1-5, is EPEVTQTPSHQVTQMGQEVILRCVPISNHLYFYWYRQILGQKVEFLVSFYNNEISEKSEIFDDQFSVERPDGSNFTLKIRSTKLEDSAMYFCASSQESNQPQHFGDGTRLSIL.

The chain joins TRBV29-1 to TRBJ2-7; D gene uncertain. The V end was cut by 4 bases, the J end by 6 bases, with 7 bases between. Germline assignment: CDR1 SQVTM and CDR2 ANQGSEA. This CDR3 is built from 10 residues. The CDR3 DNA is TGCAGCGTTGGGGGTACCGAGCAGTACTTC. As protein: CSVGGTEQYF.

The CDR3 spells CASSLDEDRDNNEQFF. The CDR3 DNA reads as TGCGCCAGCAGCTTGGATGAGGACAGGGACAACAATGAGCAGTTCTTC. The chain recombines TRBV5-1 with TRBJ2-1; TRBD1 matches 8 bases. The junction had 7 bases not matched to a gene; V was cut back by 0 bases and J by 5 bases. The V gene's germline CDR1 is SGHRS and CDR2 YFSETQ. CDR3 length equals 16 residues.

This rearrangement joins TRBV7-8 to TRBJ2-1, with 10 bases lining up with TRBD2. V gave up 0 bases and J gave up 7 bases; unmatched junction bases: 6. The CDR3 sequence is 16 residues long. Looked up from germline, CDR1 is SGHVS and CDR2 is FQNEAQ. The CDR3 sequence: CASSLASSGRKNEQFF. In DNA, the CDR3 is TGTGCCAGCAGCTTAGCTTCTAGCGGGAGAAAGAATGAGCAGTTCTTC.

The chain recombines TRBV28 with TRBJ2-1; D gene uncertain. Germline-derived CDR1 and CDR2 are MDHEN and SYDVKM. The germline V and J ends were trimmed by 9 bases and 0 bases, with 12 bases remaining between them. The CDR3 is 14 amino acids. Written as DNA, the CDR3 is TGTGCCAGTTTAGCCCTGAGCTCCTACAATGAGCAGTTCTTC. Protein: CASLALSSYNEQFF.

In its sample, this clone was seen once. The chain links TRBV30 to TRBJ2-7, with D perhaps being TRBD1 or TRBD2 (5 bases each). This CDR3 comprises 11 residues. V lost 3 bases and J lost 5, with 8 bases in between. Germline CDR1 reads GTSNPN; CDR2 reads SVGIG (reference sequence). CDR3 residues: CAWRGTDEQYF. CDR3 bases: TGTGCCTGGAGAGGGACCGACGAGCAGTACTTC.

The gene calls are TRBV19 and TRBJ2-7, with TRBD2 matching over 8 bases. The length of the CDR3 is 14 residues. V lost 4 bases, J lost 0 bases, and 2 bases stayed unmatched. Germline V gene data show CDR1 as LNHDA and CDR2 as SQIVND (reference sequence). For the CDR3, the DNA is TGTGCCAGTAGTACACTAGCGGACTCCTACGAGCAGTACTTC. Translated: CASSTLADSYEQYF. Full variable domain (outside the CDR3, taken from reference TRBV19 and TRBJ2-7): DGGITQSPKYLFRKEGQNVTLSCEQNLNHDAMYWYRQDPGQGLRLIYYSQIVNDFQKGDIAEGYSVSREKKESFPLTVTSAQKNPTAFYLCASSTLADSYEQYFGPGTRLTVT.